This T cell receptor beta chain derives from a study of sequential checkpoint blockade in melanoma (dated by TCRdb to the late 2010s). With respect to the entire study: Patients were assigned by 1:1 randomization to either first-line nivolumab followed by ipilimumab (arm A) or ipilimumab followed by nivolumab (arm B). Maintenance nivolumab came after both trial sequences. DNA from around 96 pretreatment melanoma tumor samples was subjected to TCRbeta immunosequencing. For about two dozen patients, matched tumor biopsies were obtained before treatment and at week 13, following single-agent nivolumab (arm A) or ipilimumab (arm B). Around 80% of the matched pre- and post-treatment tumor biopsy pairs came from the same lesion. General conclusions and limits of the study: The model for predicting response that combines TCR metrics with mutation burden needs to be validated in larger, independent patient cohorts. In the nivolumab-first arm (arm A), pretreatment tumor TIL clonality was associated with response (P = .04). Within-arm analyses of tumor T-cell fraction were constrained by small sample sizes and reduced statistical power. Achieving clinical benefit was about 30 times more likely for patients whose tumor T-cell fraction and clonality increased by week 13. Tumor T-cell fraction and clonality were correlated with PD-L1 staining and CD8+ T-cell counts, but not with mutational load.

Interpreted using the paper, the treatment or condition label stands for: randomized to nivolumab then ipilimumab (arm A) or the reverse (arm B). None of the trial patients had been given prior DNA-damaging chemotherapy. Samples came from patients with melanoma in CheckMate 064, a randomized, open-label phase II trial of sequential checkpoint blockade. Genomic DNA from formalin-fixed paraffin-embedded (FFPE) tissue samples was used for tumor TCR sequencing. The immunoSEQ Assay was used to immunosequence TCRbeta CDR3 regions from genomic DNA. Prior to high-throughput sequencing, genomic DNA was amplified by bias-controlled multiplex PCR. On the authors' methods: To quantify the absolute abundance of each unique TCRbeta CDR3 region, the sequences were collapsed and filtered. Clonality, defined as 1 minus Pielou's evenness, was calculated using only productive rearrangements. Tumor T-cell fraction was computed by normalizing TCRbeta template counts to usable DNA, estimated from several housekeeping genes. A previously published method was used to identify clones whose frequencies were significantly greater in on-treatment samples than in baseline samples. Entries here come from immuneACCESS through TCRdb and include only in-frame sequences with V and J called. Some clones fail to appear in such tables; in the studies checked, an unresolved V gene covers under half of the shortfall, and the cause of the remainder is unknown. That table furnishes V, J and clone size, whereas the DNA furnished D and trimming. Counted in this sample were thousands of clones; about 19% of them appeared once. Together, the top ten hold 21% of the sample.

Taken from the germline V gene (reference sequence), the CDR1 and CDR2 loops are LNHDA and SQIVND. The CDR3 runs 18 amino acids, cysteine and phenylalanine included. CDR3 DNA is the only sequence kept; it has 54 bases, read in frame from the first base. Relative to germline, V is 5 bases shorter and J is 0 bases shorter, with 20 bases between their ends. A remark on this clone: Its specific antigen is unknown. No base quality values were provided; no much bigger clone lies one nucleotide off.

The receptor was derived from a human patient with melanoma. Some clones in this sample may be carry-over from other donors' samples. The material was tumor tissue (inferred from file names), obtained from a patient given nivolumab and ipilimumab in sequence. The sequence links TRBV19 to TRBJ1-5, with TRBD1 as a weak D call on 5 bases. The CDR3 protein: CASSSPGGDHSSNQPQHF. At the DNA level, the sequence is TGTGCCAGTAGTTCGCCGGGGGGAGATCATTCTAGCAATCAGCCCCAGCATTTT.